This T cell receptor (beta chain) was captured by sequencing in a study of radiation and T cells in renal cell carcinoma. Germline V CDR1 and CDR2: LGHNA, YSLEER. Trimming removed 0 bases from V and 9 bases from J, with 8 bases in between. The CDR3 totals 12 residues. The time point is: blood 2 weeks post-SBRT. The sample's treatment: 15 Gy SBRT to primary tumor, nephrectomy 4 weeks later. Profiling relied on immunoSEQ multiplex PCR, and the TCRdb table lists in-frame clones only, not all of them. Of over 60,000 clones in the sample, around 80% are singletons; the top ten hold roughly 6.1%. The V gene is TRBV4-3, the J gene TRBJ1-1; D gene ambiguous. Sequencing was performed on blood, taken from a patient whose treatment included radiotherapy and nephrectomy. The sequence derives from a man in his sixties with renal cell carcinoma. This CDR3 is CASSQDREKAFF. In nucleotides, the CDR3 is TGCGCCAGCAGCCAAGATAGAGAAAAAGCTTTCTTT.